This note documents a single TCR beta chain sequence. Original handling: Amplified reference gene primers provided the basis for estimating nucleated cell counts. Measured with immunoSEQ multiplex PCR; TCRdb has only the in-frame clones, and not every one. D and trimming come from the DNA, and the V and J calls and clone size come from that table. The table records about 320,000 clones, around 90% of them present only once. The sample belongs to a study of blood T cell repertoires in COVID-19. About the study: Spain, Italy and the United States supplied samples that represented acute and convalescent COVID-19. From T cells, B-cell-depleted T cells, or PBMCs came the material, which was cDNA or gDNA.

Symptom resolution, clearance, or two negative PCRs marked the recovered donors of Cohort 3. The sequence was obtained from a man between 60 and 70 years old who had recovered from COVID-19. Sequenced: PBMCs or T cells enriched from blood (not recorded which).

The CDR3 DNA follows: TGTGCCAGCTCACCAGTCCCTAGCCCGCGCCCCTACGAGCAGTACTTC. This codes for CASSPVPSPRPYEQYF. This chain uses TRBV18 with TRBJ2-7, with D possibly being TRBD2 (5 bases). The CDR3 spans 16 residues. The germline CDR1 and CDR2 sequences are KGHSH and LQKENI. Trimming took off 2 bases at V and 2 bases at J, with 16 bases between the two ends.